This is a list of T cell receptor beta chains from one sample in a study of monozygotic twins with inflammatory bowel disease. TCRdb re-called the 5' RACE reads; one entry per CDR3 protein, DNA not given. The sample has around 230,000 distinct CDR3 sequences. The sequencing input was blood. The receptors were sampled from a human donor with ulcerative colitis or Crohn's disease, or a healthy co-twin of an affected twin (not recorded which). CDR3s include the opening cysteine and the closing phenylalanine or tryptophan.

v_call: TRBV5-1
j_call: TRBJ2-3
cdr3_aa: CASSLDLSASTDTQYF

v_call: TRBV4-2
j_call: TRBJ2-7
cdr3_aa: CASSQAGISYEQYF

v_call: TRBV5-1
j_call: TRBJ2-6
cdr3_aa: CASSQTVSGANVLTF

v_call: TRBV7-2
j_call: TRBJ2-2
cdr3_aa: CASSPRQGSTGELFF

v_call: TRBV18
j_call: TRBJ2-3
cdr3_aa: CASSLSGGATDTQYF

v_call: TRBV9
j_call: TRBJ2-5
cdr3_aa: CASSAGTVWQETQYF

v_call: TRBV19
j_call: TRBJ1-1
cdr3_aa: CASSPWTAQNTEAFF

v_call: TRBV7-3
j_call: TRBJ2-1
cdr3_aa: CASSPTGGAWNEQFF

v_call: TRBV27
j_call: TRBJ1-5
cdr3_aa: CASSLMGRVGQPQHF

v_call: TRBV5-6
j_call: TRBJ2-5
cdr3_aa: CASLQGAGETQYF

v_call: TRBV20-1
j_call: TRBJ2-3
cdr3_aa: CSAGRSIAGSTDTQYF

v_call: TRBV12-3/TRBV12-4
j_call: TRBJ2-5
cdr3_aa: CASEGGTTRLRGTQYF